This is a list of T cell receptor beta chains from one sample in a study of T cells after yellow fever vaccination. TCRdb analysed the 5' RACE reads with MiXCR anew, one entry per CDR3 protein. The profile shows under 500,000 distinct CDR3 sequences, around 19% of them singletons. The sample in question was PBMCs, obtained before the yellow fever booster vaccination. These receptors all stem from a man aged 18 to 35 who received the YFV17D yellow fever vaccine. CDR3s include the opening cysteine and the closing phenylalanine or tryptophan. The order of the fields is V gene, D gene, clone size, J gene, CDR3 DNA, CDR3 protein. A D gene is named only where the DNA matches it firmly. Only some rows state a clone size, as once, few, many or a class for expanded clones.

TRBV19,TRBD1,NA,TRBJ2-1,TGTGCCAGTATGGGACAGGGGTTCGCGCCCTACAATGAGCAGTTCTTC,CASMGQGFAPYNEQFF
TRBV20-1,TRBD2,many,TRBJ2-1,TGCAGTGCTAGAGCGGGGGGAACCTACAATGAGCAGTTCTTC,CSARAGGTYNEQFF
TRBV29-1,NA,NA,TRBJ2-7,TGCAGCGTTGTTGACGACTACGAGCAGTACTTC,CSVVDDYEQYF
TRBV27,TRBD1,NA,TRBJ2-7,TGTGCCAGCAGTTTCGGACAGGACTACGAGCAGTACTTC,CASSFGQDYEQYF
TRBV7-2,NA,few,TRBJ2-2,TGTGCCAGCAGCCCGAAGGTCGGCCACACCGGGGAGCTGTTTTTT,CASSPKVGHTGELFF
TRBV20-1,NA,NA,TRBJ2-5,TGCAGTGCTGGGACCCAGTACTTC,CSAGTQYF
TRBV6-5,NA,NA,TRBJ2-5,TGTGCCAGCTCAGGGTACCAAGAGACCCAGTACTTC,CASSGYQETQYF
TRBV10-3,NA,few,TRBJ2-5,TGTGCCATCAGTGTCCATCCGCAAGTCGGGGCGGGCATCCAAGAGACCCAGTACTTC,CAISVHPQVGAGIQETQYF
TRBV5-1,NA,many,TRBJ2-3,TGTGCCAGCAGCCTCGCGGGCGTTGCAGATACGCAGTATTTT,CASSLAGVADTQYF
TRBV10-3,TRBD1,few,TRBJ2-2,TGTGCCATCAGGGGACAGGGTCTAGGCGGTGCGAACACCGGGGAGCTGTTTTTT,CAIRGQGLGGANTGELFF
TRBV19,TRBD2,NA,TRBJ2-3,TGTGCCAGTAGGACTAGCGATACAGATACGCAGTATTTT,CASRTSDTDTQYF
TRBV7-3,TRBD1,few,TRBJ2-3,TGTGCCAGCAGCTTAGTTGGGACAGGGGGCACAGATACGCAGTATTTT,CASSLVGTGGTDTQYF
TRBV9,NA,few,TRBJ1-1,TGTGCCAGCAGCCCATCGGGGGGTGACTACACTGAAGCTTTCTTT,CASSPSGGDYTEAFF
TRBV20-1,TRBD2,few,TRBJ2-1,TGCAGTGCTAGAGATGCTAGCGGGGGGACCTACAATGAGCAGTTCTTC,CSARDASGGTYNEQFF
TRBV7-9,NA,NA,TRBJ1-6,TGTGCCAGCAGCAGCCAGGCGGGTAGCTCCTATAATTCACCCCTCCACTTT,CASSSQAGSSYNSPLHF
TRBV6-5,TRBD1,few,TRBJ1-5,TGTGCCAGCATTCTAGACAGGGGAAACAATCAGCCCCAGCATTTT,CASILDRGNNQPQHF
TRBV11-2,NA,NA,TRBJ1-2,TGTGCCAGCAGCTTAGGTCAGGGATGGAAGGGCTACACCTTC,CASSLGQGWKGYTF
TRBV27,NA,NA,TRBJ2-4,TGTGCCAGCAGTTTATCCCCTCATAGAGGCAAAAACATTCAGTACTTC,CASSLSPHRGKNIQYF
TRBV4-1,NA,few,TRBJ2-5,TGCGCCAGCAGCCAAGAACGGTTACAAGAGACCCAGTACTTC,CASSQERLQETQYF
TRBV6-6,NA,many,TRBJ2-2,TGTGCCAGTACCCCGGGAACCGGGGAGCTGTTTTTT,CASTPGTGELFF
TRBV7-7,NA,NA,TRBJ2-1,TGTGCTAGCAGCCCCTCGGGGTCCTCCTACAATGAGCAGTTCTTC,CASSPSGSSYNEQFF
TRBV3-1,NA,few,TRBJ2-7,TGTGCCAGCAGCCTGTATCAATACGAGCAGTACTTC,CASSLYQYEQYF
TRBV20-1,NA,few,TRBJ2-3,TGCAGTGCCTACAGGGTCGATACGCAGTATTTT,CSAYRVDTQYF
TRBV5-1,NA,few,TRBJ2-3,TGCGCCAGCAGCAAGTCCTCTGGTAGCACAGATACGCAGTATTTT,CASSKSSGSTDTQYF
TRBV2,NA,few,TRBJ2-2,TGTGCCAGCACGGGGGGGGAGCTGTTTTTT,CASTGGELFF
TRBV7-6,TRBD2,NA,TRBJ2-3,TGTGCCAGCAGCTATACAAGCGGGGGCACAGATACGCAGTATTTT,CASSYTSGGTDTQYF
TRBV5-1,NA,few,TRBJ2-5,TGCGCCAGCAGCCCCGGTCCCGGGCTGCAAGAGACCCAGTACTTC,CASSPGPGLQETQYF
TRBV7-6,NA,NA,TRBJ2-1,TGTGCCAGCAGCTTAAACTCTCCCGTCAATGAGCAGTTCTTC,CASSLNSPVNEQFF